This T cell receptor (beta chain) was recovered during a study of Graves' ophthalmopathy and Graves' hyperthyroidism. Looking at the study overall: Researchers classed hyperthyroidism as stable given no ophthalmopathy within 18 months of follow-up.

Amplifying from RNA transcripts, the study obtained TCR beta CDR3 regions. RT-PCR with HTBI primers came first, then second-round multiplex PCR. TCRdb reanalysed the multiplex PCR reads using MiXCR and keeps one entry per CDR3 protein. The sample gives 900,000 to 1,200,000 distinct CDR3 sequences, about 36% of which show up once; around 10% is in the top ten. CDR1 SGHTA and CDR2 FQGNSA come from the germline V gene. V was cut by 1 base and J by 6 bases, with 10 bases left in between. This CDR3 spans 13 amino acids. The chain has TRBV7-2 and TRBJ2-7; no reliable D call. This receptor was taken from an adult man with Graves' hyperthyroidism. The sequenced sample consisted of peripheral blood or thyroid tissue (not recorded which). DNA for the CDR3: TGTGCCAGCAGCTTAGAATTGGATTCCGAGCAGTACTTC. This gives the protein CASSLELDSEQYF.